The next 3 T cell receptor beta chains were all read from a single sample in a study of blood T cell repertoires in COVID-19. Here immunoSEQ multiplex PCR was the method, and the copy in TCRdb shows in-frame clones only, minus some. The table shows 120,000 or so clones, with roughly 89% occurring only once. Source material: PBMCs or T cells enriched from blood (not recorded which). The source is a woman in her twenties or thirties who had recovered from COVID-19.

The chain combines TRBV7-2 with TRBJ1-1, with D maybe TRBD1 (5 bases). V lost 5 bases and J 4 bases, leaving 8 bases between the germline ends. Germline V CDR1 and CDR2: SGHTA, FQGNSA. The CDR3 is made up of 12 amino acids. CDR3: CASSHRRTEAFF. The CDR3 DNA follows: TGTGCCAGCAGCCACAGGCGCACTGAAGCTTTCTTT.

The chain joins TRBV6-4 to TRBJ2-7; D is perhaps TRBD1 (5 bases). Trimming cost V 0 bases and J 3 bases, with 9 bases left between them. Germline V gene lookup returns CDR1 MRHNA and CDR2 SNTAGT. CDR3 length: 14 amino acids. The CDR3 DNA reads as TGTGCCAGCAGTGACTCCGGACATCTCTACGAGCAGTACTTC. Protein product: CASSDSGHLYEQYF.

The chain is built from TRBV18 and TRBJ1-3; TRBD1 might be the D (5 bases). Looked up from germline, CDR1 is KGHSH and CDR2 is LQKENI. Trimming pared 8 bases from V and 0 bases from J, leaving 11 bases between. This CDR3 region has 14 residues. CDR3 nucleotides: TGTGCCAGCGATGACAGCCTCTCTGGAAACACCATATATTTT. Translation: CASDDSLSGNTIYF.